The clone carrying this T cell receptor (beta chain) was counted a few times. The data stem from a study of shared clonotypes between healthy human individuals. The assay was immunoSEQ multiplex PCR, and TCRdb's table has in-frame clones only and misses some. The sample consists of about 100,000 clones, 68% of them appearing once. The sequencing input was memory CD8+ T cells sorted from blood. Subset denoted: CD45RO+ cells pooled with CCR7-negative TemRA cells. This clonotype was obtained from a man aged 25 to 40 in good health.

The CDR3 nucleotides are TGTGCCAGCAGCTTTCGAGGGATCGACGAGCAGTACTTC. This gives the protein CASSFRGIDEQYF. This chain uses TRBV7-6 with TRBJ2-7; D may be TRBD2 (5 bases). V gave up 3 bases and J gave up 5 bases, with 11 bases separating them. This CDR3 spans 13 amino acids. Germline values: CDR1 SGHVS, CDR2 FNYEAQ.